This TCR beta chain was documented in a study of beta chain features in type 1 diabetes. Study conclusions and caveats: Among all four CD4+ subsets, Type 1 diabetes patients had TCRB CDR3s that were moderately but significantly shorter.

This clone was seen a handful of times. Antigen: not known. Germline V gene sequence: CDR1 WSHSY, CDR2 SAAADI. After removal of 6 bases from V and 5 bases from J, the junction contained 10 bases not matched to a gene. The CDR3 has 14 residues. There was one heparinised blood draw per donor, averaging around 100 mL. Every bit of the isolated RNA underwent reverse transcription, so sequencing read expressed TCRB transcripts. The data were produced by immunoSEQ multiplex PCR, yet TCRdb's version contains in-frame clones alone and is incomplete. The sample contains roughly 150,000 clones, approximately 8.7% of which appear only once.

The receptor comes from a woman in her twenties or thirties with type 1 diabetes. The chain recombines TRBV10-2 with TRBJ2-7, with TRBD1 matching over 7 bases. Sequenced: central memory CD4+ T cells from blood. The CDR3 protein is CASRPPSQGNEQYF. CDR3 DNA: TGCGCCAGCAGACCTCCATCACAGGGGAACGAGCAGTACTTC.